This TCR beta chain appears in the sequencing data of a study of CD8 T cells in Susac syndrome. Broader study findings: The study acknowledged a relatively small number of individuals in its TCR sequencing and HLA analysis.

Control patients had untreated stable or active relapsing-remitting multiple sclerosis by revised McDonald criteria. TEMRA cells were FACS-enriched and CD8+ and CD4+ T cells negatively isolated. On this clonotype itself: Its antigen remains unknown.

Random hexamers were used to reverse transcribe roughly 0.45 to 1 ug of RNA. Across 54 Vbeta and 13 Jbeta, TCR beta CDR3 was amplified with immunoSEQ multiplex PCR. In TCRdb, the immunoSEQ multiplex PCR reads were re-called with MiXCR into one record per CDR3 protein. This sample has about 200,000 distinct CDR3 sequences, with around 90% found just once. V lost 6 bases and J 14 bases, leaving 13 bases between the germline ends. The germline V gene has CDR1 SNHLY and CDR2 FYNNEI. The CDR3 sequence is 10 residues long. Sequencing used CD8+ T cells from PBMCs. The clonotype comes from a human donor with multiple sclerosis. V gene TRBV2 combines with J gene TRBJ1-2; unclear D gene. CDR3 sequence (DNA): TGTGCCAGCAGCTTAATCACCCGGACCTTC. It is translated as CASSLITRTF.